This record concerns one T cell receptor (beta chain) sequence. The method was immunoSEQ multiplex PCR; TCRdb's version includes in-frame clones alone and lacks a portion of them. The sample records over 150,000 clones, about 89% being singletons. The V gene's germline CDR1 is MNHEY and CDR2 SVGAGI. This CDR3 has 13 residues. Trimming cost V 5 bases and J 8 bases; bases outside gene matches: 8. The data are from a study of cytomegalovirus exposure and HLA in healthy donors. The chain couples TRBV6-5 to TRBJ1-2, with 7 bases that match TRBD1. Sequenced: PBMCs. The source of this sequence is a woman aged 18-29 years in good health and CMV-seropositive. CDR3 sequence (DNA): TGTGCCAGCAGTAGACATACAGGGGACGGCTACACCTTC. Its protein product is CASSRHTGDGYTF.